One and the same sample provided the 2 T cell receptor beta chains below, sequenced in a study of cytomegalovirus exposure and HLA in healthy donors (TCRdb year 2017). Libraries came from the immunoSEQ multiplex PCR assay. A mixture of 60 forward primers for TCR Vbeta segments and 13 reverse primers for TCR Jbeta segments was used in the multiplex PCR. TCRdb obtained this table from immuneACCESS and retained in-frame rearrangements with V and J assigned. These tables miss some clones; where compared with another copy, unresolved V genes account for less than half of the shortfall, and the remainder is unexplained. Here the sample has more than 95,000 clones; 80% to 90% occur a single time. Jointly, the top ten make up 0.85% to 1.4% of the sample. The source material was PBMCs. These receptors were obtained from a woman between 25 and 40 years old in good health and CMV-seronegative.

This clone was counted only a few times. The chain couples TRBV18 to TRBJ1-1; D is possibly TRBD1 (6 bases). Germline CDR1 KGHSH, CDR2 LQKENI. Trimming took 4 bases from V and 6 from J, leaving 12 bases between them. The CDR3 contains 13 residues. CDR3 bases: TGTGCCAGCTCACAGGACAGCGGTGCTGAAGCTTTCTTT. This codes for CASSQDSGAEAFF.

This chain uses TRBV5-6 with TRBJ1-1; 7 bases agree with TRBD1. Germline V gene sequence: CDR1 SGHDT, CDR2 YYEEEE. The V and J ends lost 0 bases and 5 bases, in that order; junction bases with no gene match: 16. The CDR3 totals 18 residues. Here the CDR3 reads CASSLALGQKGALTEAFF. Written as DNA, the CDR3 is TGTGCCAGCAGCTTGGCTTTGGGCCAAAAGGGGGCCTTGACTGAAGCTTTCTTT.